This TCR beta chain was sequenced for a study of blood T cells in healthy people across ages (dated by TCRdb to between 2015 and 2016). Context from the whole study: In model experiments, roughly one uniquely barcoded TCR beta cDNA molecule per two T cells was captured by template switching. The donors were split into four age groups: young (average 16 years), middle-aged (more than 35), aged (roughly 65) and long-lived (approximately 80). Using the same blood draw, the study looked at two additional independent replicas of 1 million unique cDNA reads for two donors, one aged 18 to 30 and the other aged 80 or older. The study measured age-related changes in TCR beta repertoire diversity using deep sequencing normalized with unique cDNA molecular identifiers. Donors of different ages were randomly distributed across sequencing lanes to avoid experimental bias.

The 39 donors, aged roughly 6 to 95 years, were systemically healthy Caucasian individuals from Russia. Ten milliliters of peripheral blood were drawn from each donor into EDTA-treated Vacutainer tubes. Ficoll-Paque density-gradient centrifugation was used to isolate PBMCs, with at least 6 million obtained per sample. Total RNA was extracted from PBMCs with Trizol reagent, with at least 6 micrograms obtained per sample. For every donor, an aliquot of PBMCs went through flow cytometry to measure the percentages of naive CD45RAhigh/CD27high T cells. General conclusions and limits of the study: Observed TCR beta diversity correlated strongly with the percentage of naive T cells measured by flow cytometry. Compared with the aged group, the long-lived group had more naive CD4+ T cells, fewer expanded clones and increased TCR diversity, suggesting age selection. The CMV infection status of donors was not known, potentially confounding age-related changes in expanded clonotypes. Observed TCR beta diversity per million T cells fell roughly linearly with age, and a significant reduction was already apparent by age around 44. Because profiling used bulk unsorted PBMCs, naive and antigen-experienced compartments could not be compared conclusively. Estimates of total diversity based on one million sequenced T cells were regarded as lower bounds and as underestimates.

The germline V gene provides CDR1 MGHDK and CDR2 SYGVNS. Trimming costs V 6 bases and J 3 bases, and their ends lie 17 bases apart. Spanning cysteine to phenylalanine, the CDR3 consists of 15 amino acids. Solely the CDR3 DNA is kept, with 45 bases framed from the first base. Library preparation employed 5' RACE. The sample was run on an Illumina HiSeq 2500. A second PCR of about 6 to 12 cycles was run with a J-beta primer mix and a sample-barcoded 5' primer. A template-switch 5' adaptor carrying 12 random nucleotides introduced a unique molecular identifier onto each TCR beta cDNA molecule. Each sample yielded at least 2.5 million CDR3-containing paired-end reads. All of the RNA was converted into first-strand cDNA using the Mint cDNA synthesis kit, with a TRBC-specific oligonucleotide serving as the primer. Following uracil-DNA glycosylase treatment, all cDNA underwent a first 18-cycle PCR with the universal primers M1SS and BC2_uni_R. Per the original workflow: Each sample was normalized by randomly selecting 1 million high-quality reads, each carrying a distinct molecular identifier. Reads with shared molecular identifiers were discarded instead of being binned into consensus sequences. CDR3 identification, clonotype clustering and error correction used MiTCR with a Q25 quality threshold and the strictest error-elimination algorithm. A nonparametric unseen species model using Euler transformation provided a lower-bound estimate of total TCR beta diversity. The public reads were run again by TCRdb, first through fastp at Q25 and then through MiXCR, and only productive beta chains were kept. Duplicate CDR3 protein sequences are folded into a single record with the most common DNA and genes. The V and J calls follow TCRdb's processing rather than the paper's. A total of 890,000 or so distinct CDR3 sequences appear in this sample, 60% to 80% of them only once. The ten most abundant clones make up about 27% of the sample.

As concerns this clonotype: The clone's antigen remains unknown. Per-base qualities were not stored, and no clone one base away is much larger.

The clonotype originates from a young man in good health. Here the chain combines TRBV25-1 and TRBJ1-1, and the D gene may be TRBD1, 5 bases matching. The sequenced material came from blood. The CDR3 sequence is CASRYSGTRHTEAFF. At the DNA level, the sequence is TGTGCCAGCAGGTATTCCGGGACCCGTCACACTGAAGCTTTCTTT.